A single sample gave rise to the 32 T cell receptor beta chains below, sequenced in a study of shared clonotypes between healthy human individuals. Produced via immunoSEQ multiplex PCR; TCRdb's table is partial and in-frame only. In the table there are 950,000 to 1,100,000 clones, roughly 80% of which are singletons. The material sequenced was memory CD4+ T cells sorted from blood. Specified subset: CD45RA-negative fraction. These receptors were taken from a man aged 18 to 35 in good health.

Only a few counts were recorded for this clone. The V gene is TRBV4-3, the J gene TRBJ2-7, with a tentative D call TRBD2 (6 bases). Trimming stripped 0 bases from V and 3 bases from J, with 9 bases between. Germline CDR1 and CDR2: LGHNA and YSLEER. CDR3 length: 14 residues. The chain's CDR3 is CASSQEPGSYEQYF. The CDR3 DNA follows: TGCGCCAGCAGCCAAGAACCCGGGAGCTACGAGCAGTACTTC.

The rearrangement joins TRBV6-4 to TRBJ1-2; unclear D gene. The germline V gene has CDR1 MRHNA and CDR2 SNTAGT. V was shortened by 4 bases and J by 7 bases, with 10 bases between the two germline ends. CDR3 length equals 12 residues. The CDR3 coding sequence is TGTGCCAGCAGTGGGGAGAAAGGTGGCTACACCTTC. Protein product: CASSGEKGGYTF.

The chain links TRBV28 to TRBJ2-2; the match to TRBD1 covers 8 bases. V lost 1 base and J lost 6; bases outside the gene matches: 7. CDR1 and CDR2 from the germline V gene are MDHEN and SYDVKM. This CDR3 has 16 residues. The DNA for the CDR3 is TGTGCCAGCAGTTTATTCGGACAGGGAGAAGCCGGGGAGCTGTTTTTT. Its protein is CASSLFGQGEAGELFF. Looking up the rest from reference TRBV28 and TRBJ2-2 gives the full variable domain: DVKVTQSSRYLVKRTGEKVFLECVQDMDHENMFWYRQDPGLGLRLIYFSYDVKMKEKGDIPEGYSVSREKKERFSLILESASTNQTSMYLCASSLFGQGEAGELFFGEGSRLTVL.

The CDR3 nucleotides read TGTGCCAGCACTCCACCAAACCAGGGACAGGGCTCTTCACCCCTCCACTTT. Residues: CASTPPNQGQGSSPLHF. This sequence joins TRBV28 and TRBJ1-6, with 9 bases matching TRBD1. Germline CDR1 and CDR2: MDHEN and SYDVKM. Trimming removed 7 bases from V and 9 bases from J; junction bases left unmatched: 16. The CDR3 is 17 residues long.

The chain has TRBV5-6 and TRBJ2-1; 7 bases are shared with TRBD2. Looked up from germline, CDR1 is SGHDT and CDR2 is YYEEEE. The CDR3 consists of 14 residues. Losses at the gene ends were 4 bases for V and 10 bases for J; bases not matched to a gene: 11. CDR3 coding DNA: TGTGCCAGCAGCGCCGGGCGACTAGCTGGAGAGCAGTTCTTC. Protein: CASSAGRLAGEQFF.

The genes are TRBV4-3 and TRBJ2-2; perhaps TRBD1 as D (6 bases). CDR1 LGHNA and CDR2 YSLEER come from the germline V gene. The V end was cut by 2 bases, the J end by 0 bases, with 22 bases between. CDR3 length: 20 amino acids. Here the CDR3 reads CASSQKGLEQGFANTGELFF. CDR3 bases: TGCGCCAGCAGCCAAAAGGGGCTTGAACAGGGTTTCGCGAACACCGGGGAGCTGTTTTTT.

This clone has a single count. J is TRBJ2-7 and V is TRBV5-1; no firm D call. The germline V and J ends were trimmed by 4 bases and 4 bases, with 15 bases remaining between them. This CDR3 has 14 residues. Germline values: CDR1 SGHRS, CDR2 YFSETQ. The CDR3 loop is CASSLETGTYEQYF. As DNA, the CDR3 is TGCGCCAGCAGCCTCGAAACGGGCACGTACGAGCAGTACTTC.

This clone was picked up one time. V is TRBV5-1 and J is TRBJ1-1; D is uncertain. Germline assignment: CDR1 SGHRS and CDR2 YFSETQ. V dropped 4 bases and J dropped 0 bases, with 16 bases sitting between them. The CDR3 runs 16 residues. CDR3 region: CASSPSGGGMNTEAFF. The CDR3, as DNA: TGCGCCAGCAGCCCCTCTGGAGGTGGGATGAACACTGAAGCTTTCTTT.

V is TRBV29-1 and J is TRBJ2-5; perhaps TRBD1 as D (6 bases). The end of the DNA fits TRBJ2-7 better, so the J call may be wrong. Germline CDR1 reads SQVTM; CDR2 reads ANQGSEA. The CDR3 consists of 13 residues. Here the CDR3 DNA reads TGCAGCGCCTCCGGGGACAAGATTAACGAGCAGTACTTC. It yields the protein CSASGDKINEQYF.

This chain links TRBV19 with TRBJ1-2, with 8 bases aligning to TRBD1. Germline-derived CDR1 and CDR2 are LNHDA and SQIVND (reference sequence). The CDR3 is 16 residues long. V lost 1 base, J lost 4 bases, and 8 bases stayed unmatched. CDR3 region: CASSIGIDGTGYGYTF. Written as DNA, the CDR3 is TGTGCCAGTAGTATAGGGATCGATGGGACAGGCTATGGCTACACCTTC.

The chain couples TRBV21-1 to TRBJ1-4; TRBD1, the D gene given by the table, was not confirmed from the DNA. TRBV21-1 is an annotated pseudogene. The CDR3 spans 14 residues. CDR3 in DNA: TGTGCCAGCAGCCCTGGAGGGGGCCATGAAAAACTGTTTTTT. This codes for CASSPGGGHEKLFF.

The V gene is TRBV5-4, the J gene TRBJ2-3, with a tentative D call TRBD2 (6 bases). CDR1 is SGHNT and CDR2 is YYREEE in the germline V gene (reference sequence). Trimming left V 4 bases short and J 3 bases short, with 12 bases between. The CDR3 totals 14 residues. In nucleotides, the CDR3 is TGTGCCAGCAGCCCGACTAGAATGACAGATACGCAGTATTTT. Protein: CASSPTRMTDTQYF. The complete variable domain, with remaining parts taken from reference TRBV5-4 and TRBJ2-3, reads ETGVTQSPTHLIKTRGQQVTLRCSSQSGHNTVSWYQQALGQGPQFIFQYYREEENGRGNFPPRFSGLQFPNYSSELNVNALELDDSALYLCASSPTRMTDTQYFGPGTRLTVL.

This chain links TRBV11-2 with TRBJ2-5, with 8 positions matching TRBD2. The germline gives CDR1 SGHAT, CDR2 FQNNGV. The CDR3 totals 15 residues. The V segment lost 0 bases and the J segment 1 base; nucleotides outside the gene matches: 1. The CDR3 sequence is CASSLDGGVQETQYF. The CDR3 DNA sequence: TGTGCCAGCAGCTTAGACGGGGGGGTCCAAGAGACCCAGTACTTC.

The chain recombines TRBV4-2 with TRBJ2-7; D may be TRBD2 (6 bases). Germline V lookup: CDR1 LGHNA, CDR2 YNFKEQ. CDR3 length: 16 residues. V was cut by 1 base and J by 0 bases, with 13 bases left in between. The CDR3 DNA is TGTGCCAGCAGCCAAGTGGGCGGGGAGAGCTCCTACGAGCAGTACTTC. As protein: CASSQVGGESSYEQYF.

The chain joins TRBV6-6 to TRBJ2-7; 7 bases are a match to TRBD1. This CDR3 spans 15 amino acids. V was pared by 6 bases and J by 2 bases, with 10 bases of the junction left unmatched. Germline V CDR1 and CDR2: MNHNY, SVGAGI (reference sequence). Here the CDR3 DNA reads TGTGCCAGCAGAGATTATACAGGGGCTCCCTACGAGCAGTACTTC. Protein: CASRDYTGAPYEQYF.

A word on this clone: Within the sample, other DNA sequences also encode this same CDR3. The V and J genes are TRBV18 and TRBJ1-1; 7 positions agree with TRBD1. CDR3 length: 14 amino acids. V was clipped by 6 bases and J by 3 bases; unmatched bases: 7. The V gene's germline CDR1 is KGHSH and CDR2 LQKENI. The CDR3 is CASSQNRGDTEAFF. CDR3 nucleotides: TGTGCCAGCTCTCAGAACAGGGGCGACACTGAAGCTTTCTTT.

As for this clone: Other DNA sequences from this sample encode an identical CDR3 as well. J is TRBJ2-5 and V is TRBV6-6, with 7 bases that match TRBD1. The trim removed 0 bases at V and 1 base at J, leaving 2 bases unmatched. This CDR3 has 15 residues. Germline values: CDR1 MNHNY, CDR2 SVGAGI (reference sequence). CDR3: CASSYSYRGQETQYF. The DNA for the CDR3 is TGTGCCAGCAGTTACTCCTACAGGGGCCAAGAGACCCAGTACTTC.

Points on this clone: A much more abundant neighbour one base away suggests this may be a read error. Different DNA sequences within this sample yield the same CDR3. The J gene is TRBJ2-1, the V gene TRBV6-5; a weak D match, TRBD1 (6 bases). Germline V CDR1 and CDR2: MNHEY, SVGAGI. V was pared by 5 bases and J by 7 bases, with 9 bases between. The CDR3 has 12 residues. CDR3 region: CASSQTGNEQFF. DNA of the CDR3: TGTGCCAGCAGTCAAACAGGGAATGAGCAGTTCTTC.

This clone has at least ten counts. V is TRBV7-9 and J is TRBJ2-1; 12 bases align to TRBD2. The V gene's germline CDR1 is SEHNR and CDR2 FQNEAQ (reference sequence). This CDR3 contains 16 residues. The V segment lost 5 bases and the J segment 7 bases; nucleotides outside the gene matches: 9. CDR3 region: CASSPGATSGSNEQFF. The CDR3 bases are TGTGCCAGCAGCCCGGGCGCGACTAGCGGGAGTAATGAGCAGTTCTTC.

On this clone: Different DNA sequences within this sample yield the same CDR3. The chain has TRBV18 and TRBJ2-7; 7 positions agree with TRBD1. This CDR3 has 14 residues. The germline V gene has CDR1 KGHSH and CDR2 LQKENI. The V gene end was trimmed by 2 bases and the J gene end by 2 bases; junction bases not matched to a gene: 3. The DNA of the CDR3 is TGTGCCAGCTCACCAGGGACAGCAACCTACGAGCAGTACTTC. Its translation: CASSPGTATYEQYF.

The CDR3 is CAWIAGANTGELFF. The CDR3 DNA reads TGTGCCTGGATAGCGGGTGCGAACACCGGGGAGCTGTTTTTT. The chain carries TRBV30 and TRBJ2-2, with TRBD2 matching 7 bases. The CDR3 sequence is 14 residues long. Germline V CDR1 and CDR2: GTSNPN, SVGIG (reference sequence). With V trimmed by 4 bases and J by 0 bases, 2 bases remained unmatched.

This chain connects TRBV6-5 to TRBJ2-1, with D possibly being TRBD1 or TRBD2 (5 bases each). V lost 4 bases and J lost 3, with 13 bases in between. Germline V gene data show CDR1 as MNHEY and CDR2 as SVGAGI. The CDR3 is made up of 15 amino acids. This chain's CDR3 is CASSSTGLRYNEQFF. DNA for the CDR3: TGTGCCAGCAGTTCAACAGGACTTCGCTACAATGAGCAGTTCTTC.

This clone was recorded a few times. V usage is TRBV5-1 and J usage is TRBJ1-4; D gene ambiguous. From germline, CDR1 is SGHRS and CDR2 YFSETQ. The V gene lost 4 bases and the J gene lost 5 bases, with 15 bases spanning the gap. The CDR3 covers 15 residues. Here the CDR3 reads CASSPDDVVNEKLFF. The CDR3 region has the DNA TGCGCCAGCAGCCCCGACGACGTAGTGAATGAAAAACTGTTTTTT.

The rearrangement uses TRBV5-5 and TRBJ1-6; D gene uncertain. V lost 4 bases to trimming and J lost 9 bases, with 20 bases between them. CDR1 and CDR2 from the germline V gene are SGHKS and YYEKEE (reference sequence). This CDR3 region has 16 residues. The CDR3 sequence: CASSETGLPDGSPLHF. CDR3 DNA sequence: TGTGCCAGCAGCGAGACTGGTTTGCCAGATGGTTCACCCCTCCACTTT.

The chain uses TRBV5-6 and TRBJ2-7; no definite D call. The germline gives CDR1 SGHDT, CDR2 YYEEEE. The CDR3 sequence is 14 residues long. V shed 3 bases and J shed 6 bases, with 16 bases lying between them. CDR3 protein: CASSYGRVTLEQYF. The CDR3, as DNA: TGTGCCAGCAGCTACGGAAGGGTTACCCTCGAGCAGTACTTC.

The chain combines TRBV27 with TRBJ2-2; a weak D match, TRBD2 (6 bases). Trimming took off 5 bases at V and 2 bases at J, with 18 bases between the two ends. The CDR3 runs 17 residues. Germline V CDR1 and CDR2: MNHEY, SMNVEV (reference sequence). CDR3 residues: CASSPLRPGSNTGELFF. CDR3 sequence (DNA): TGTGCCAGCAGTCCCCTACGCCCCGGGAGCAACACCGGGGAGCTGTTTTTT.

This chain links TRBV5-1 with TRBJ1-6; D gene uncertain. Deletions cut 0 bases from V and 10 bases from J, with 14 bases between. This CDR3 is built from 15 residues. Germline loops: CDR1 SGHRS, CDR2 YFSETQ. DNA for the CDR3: TGCGCCAGCAGCTTGGCCGGTTTAATAGAGTCACCCCTCCACTTT. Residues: CASSLAGLIESPLHF.

CDR3 region: CASSPYVAESSYEQYF. The CDR3 coding sequence is TGTGCCAGCTCACCATATGTGGCGGAAAGCTCCTACGAGCAGTACTTC. V is TRBV18 and J is TRBJ2-7, with unresolved D. The germline V gene encodes CDR1 KGHSH and CDR2 LQKENI. The V end lost 2 bases, the J end lost 0 bases, and 14 bases lay between the germline ends. This CDR3 comprises 16 residues.

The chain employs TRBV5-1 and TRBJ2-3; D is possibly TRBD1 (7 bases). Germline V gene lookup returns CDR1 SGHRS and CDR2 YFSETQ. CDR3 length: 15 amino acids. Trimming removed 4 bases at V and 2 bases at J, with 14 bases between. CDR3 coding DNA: TGCGCCAGCAGCATTCAGGGGGGCCCCACAGATACGCAGTATTTT. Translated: CASSIQGGPTDTQYF.

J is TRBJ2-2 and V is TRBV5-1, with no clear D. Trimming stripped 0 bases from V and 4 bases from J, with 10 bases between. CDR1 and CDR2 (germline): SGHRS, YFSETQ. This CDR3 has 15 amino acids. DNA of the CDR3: TGCGCCAGCAGCTTGGGAGACAAGCTCACCGGGGAGCTGTTTTTT. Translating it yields CASSLGDKLTGELFF.

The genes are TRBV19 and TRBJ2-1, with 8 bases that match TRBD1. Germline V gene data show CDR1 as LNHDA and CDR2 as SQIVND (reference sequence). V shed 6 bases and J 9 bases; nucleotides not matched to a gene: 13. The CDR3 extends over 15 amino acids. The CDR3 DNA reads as TGTGCCAGTAGACGAACAGGGGGGAGTGCTCTTGAGCAGTTCTTC. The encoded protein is CASRRTGGSALEQFF. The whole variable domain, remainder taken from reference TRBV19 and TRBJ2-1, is DGGITQSPKYLFRKEGQNVTLSCEQNLNHDAMYWYRQDPGQGLRLIYYSQIVNDFQKGDIAEGYSVSREKKESFPLTVTSAQKNPTAFYLCASRRTGGSALEQFFGPGTRLTVL.

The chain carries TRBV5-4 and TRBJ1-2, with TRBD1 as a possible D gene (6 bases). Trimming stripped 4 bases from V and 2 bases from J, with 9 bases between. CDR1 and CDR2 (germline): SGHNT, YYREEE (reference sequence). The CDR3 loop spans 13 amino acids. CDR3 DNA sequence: TGTGCCAGCAGCGCCGGGACAAACTATGGCTACACCTTC. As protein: CASSAGTNYGYTF.